This T cell receptor beta chain came from a study of STAT5B mutations in CD4+ large granular lymphocyte leukemia. The V gene's germline CDR1 is MNHNS and CDR2 SASEGT. Trimming took off 10 bases at V and 5 bases at J, with 15 bases between the two ends. CDR3 length equals 13 residues. Study observations and caveats: Without putative leukemic clones, patient CD4-sorted repertoires remained more clonal than healthy CD4+ repertoires.

For this clone: Its antigen is undetermined.

The survey-level immunoSEQ assay was used. Profiled with immunoSEQ multiplex PCR; TCRdb holds only in-frame clones, not every one. Of about 36,000 clones in the sample, about 70% were seen once. The gene calls are TRBV6-1 and TRBJ1-5; D is undetermined. This receptor was taken from a human donor in good health. The sample comprised CD4+ T cells from blood buffy coats. The CDR3 sequence: CATAPAAHQPQHF. The CDR3 DNA reads as TGTGCCACAGCTCCCGCGGCCCATCAGCCCCAGCATTTT.